Presented here are 30 T cell receptor beta chains from one specimen sequenced in a study of blood T cells in healthy people across ages. Sample-barcoded 5' priming and a J-beta primer mix drove a second PCR of roughly 7 to 11 cycles. One entry per CDR3 protein, called by TCRdb with MiXCR from the 5' RACE reads. The sample includes about 730,000 distinct CDR3 sequences, roughly 44% of them seen just once. The sample taken for sequencing was blood. Source of these receptors: a woman in her fifties or sixties in good health.

This clonotype was seen a few times. J is TRBJ2-1 and V is TRBV11-3, with TRBD2 matching over 10 bases. The CDR3 is 15 residues long. V lost 0 bases and J lost 4; bases outside the gene matches: 0. CDR1 is SGHNT and CDR2 is YENEEA in the germline V gene. CDR3 nucleotide sequence: TGTGCCAGCAGCTTAGAACTAGCGGGGTACAATGAGCAGTTCTTC. Its translation: CASSLELAGYNEQFF.

This chain joins TRBV6-6 and TRBJ2-1, with unresolved D. The germline V gene has CDR1 MNHNY and CDR2 SVGAGI (reference sequence). The V end lost 2 bases, the J end lost 5 bases, and 10 bases lay between the germline ends. There are 14 residues in the CDR3. CDR3 coding DNA: TGTGCCAGCAGTTACAGGCCAACGGACAATGAGCAGTTCTTC. Translated: CASSYRPTDNEQFF.

This clonotype was found a few times. This chain uses TRBV20-1 with TRBJ2-3; TRBD2 aligns across 10 bases. CDR1 DFQATT and CDR2 SNEGSKA come from the germline V gene (reference sequence). This CDR3 region has 14 residues. Trimming at V came to 0 bases and at J to 8 bases, leaving 5 bases not matched to a gene. Written as DNA, the CDR3 is TGCAGTGCTAGAGATCCACTAGCGGGGTCTACGCAGTATTTT. Its protein is CSARDPLAGSTQYF.

This chain connects TRBV28 to TRBJ2-5; D may correspond to TRBD1 or TRBD2 (6 bases each). TRBJ2-7 matches the DNA end more closely, so the J call is doubtful. The CDR3 is 16 residues long. CDR1 and CDR2 (germline): MDHEN, SYDVKM. CDR3: CASSLGGTGNPHEQYF. In DNA form, the CDR3 reads TGTGCCAGCAGTCTGGGGGGCACAGGGAATCCACACGAGCAGTACTTC.

In this sample, this clonotype turned up a few times. V usage is TRBV27 and J usage is TRBJ1-2, with no clear D. V was pared by 2 bases and J by 0 bases, with 7 bases between. This CDR3 is 14 amino acids long. Germline CDR1 and CDR2: MNHEY and SMNVEV (reference sequence). The CDR3 reads CASSLRKSNYGYTF. Here the CDR3 DNA reads TGTGCCAGCAGTTTAAGGAAATCTAACTATGGCTACACCTTC.

The chain couples TRBV29-1 to TRBJ2-3; 7 positions match TRBD1. With V trimmed by 8 bases and J by 2 bases, 7 bases remained unmatched. The CDR3 runs 13 residues. CDR1 and CDR2 from the germline V gene are SQVTM and ANQGSEA. CDR3 residues: CSYTGDFTDTQYF. The CDR3 region has the DNA TGCAGCTACACAGGGGATTTCACAGATACGCAGTATTTT.

V is TRBV12-3 or TRBV12-4 and J is TRBJ2-7; a possible D gene is TRBD1 (5 bases). With 6 bases removed from V and 7 bases from J, the gap between germline ends came to 19 bases. The CDR3 covers 14 residues. The CDR3 here is CASSELPGPGEQYF. CDR3 coding DNA: TGTGCCAGCAGCGAGTTACCAGGGCCCGGGGAGCAGTACTTC.

This clonotype came up once. One end of the junction fails to match germline, which may point to a read error. The chain has TRBV11-2 and TRBJ2-1, with D possibly TRBD2 on 5 matching bases. There are 11 residues in the CDR3. CDR1 SGHAT and CDR2 FQNNGV come from the germline V gene. The DNA of the CDR3 is TGTACCAGCAGCTCCGGGATACAGCAGTTCTTC. Translation gives CTSSSGIQQFF.

V gene TRBV25-1 combines with J gene TRBJ2-2, with 11 bases that match TRBD1. Germline-derived CDR1 and CDR2 are MGHDK and SYGVNS. This CDR3 comprises 16 residues. V lost 4 bases to trimming and J lost 6 bases; unmatched junction nucleotides: 7. CDR3 sequence: CASSVYGQGAAGELFF. DNA of the CDR3: TGTGCCAGCAGTGTATATGGACAGGGGGCGGCCGGGGAGCTGTTTTTT.

This clonotype appeared a single time. The rearrangement joins TRBV25-1 to TRBJ1-6; the D gene is possibly TRBD1 (5 bases). CDR1 is MGHDK and CDR2 is SYGVNS in the germline V gene. This CDR3 is built from 16 residues. Trimming removed 6 bases from V and 0 bases from J, with 12 bases in between. In DNA form, the CDR3 reads TGTGCCAGCAGAGACAGTTCGAGCTCCTATAATTCACCCCTCCACTTT. This codes for CASRDSSSSYNSPLHF.

This clonotype was recorded a few times. The V and J genes are TRBV3-1 and TRBJ1-2; D is unresolved. Germline CDR1 and CDR2: LGHDT and YNNKEL (reference sequence). The length of the CDR3 is 15 residues. V gave up 2 bases and J gave up 6 bases, with 16 bases separating them. CDR3 in DNA: TGTGCCAGCAGCCAAATCCCTGACGTTAGCGATGGCTACACCTTC. It codes for CASSQIPDVSDGYTF.

CDR3 sequence: CASSAEGSGAQPQHF. In nucleotides, the CDR3 is TGTGCCAGCAGCGCAGAGGGTTCGGGCGCTCAGCCCCAGCATTTT. The chain couples TRBV7-8 to TRBJ1-5; D is undetermined. Trimming shortened V by 5 bases and J by 6 bases, and 17 bases separated the two germline ends. Germline V gene sequence: CDR1 SGHVS, CDR2 FQNEAQ. The CDR3 runs to 15 residues.

V is TRBV6-1 and J is TRBJ1-6; tentative D call: TRBD1 (5 bases). CDR1 and CDR2 from the germline V gene are MNHNS and SASEGT. V lost 1 base, J lost 10 bases, and 14 bases lay in between. This CDR3 region has 15 residues. The CDR3 reads CASSEGGRRISPLHF. The CDR3 nucleotides read TGTGCCAGCAGTGAAGGGGGACGCAGGATCTCACCCCTCCACTTT.

The rearrangement uses TRBV20-1 and TRBJ1-1; D unclear. V lost 6 bases and J lost 1, with 15 bases in between. The germline gives CDR1 DFQATT, CDR2 SNEGSKA (reference sequence). There are 14 residues in the CDR3. DNA of the CDR3: TGCAGTGCCCGATCAATTAAATCGAACACTGAAGCTTTCTTT. It is translated as CSARSIKSNTEAFF.

The chain has TRBV5-1 and TRBJ2-3; unclear D gene. Germline loops: CDR1 SGHRS, CDR2 YFSETQ. The CDR3 length is 15 residues. V was cut by 4 bases and J by 2 bases, with 14 bases left in between. In DNA form, the CDR3 reads TGCGCCAGCAGCACTCAGCGAAGCATCACAGATACGCAGTATTTT. It yields the protein CASSTQRSITDTQYF.

The genes are TRBV9 and TRBJ2-2, with 10 nucleotides matching TRBD2. The CDR3 totals 16 residues. Losses at the gene ends were 0 bases for V and 5 bases for J; bases not matched to a gene: 4. Germline CDR1 SGDLS, CDR2 YYNGEE. The CDR3 sequence is CASSVEASGSTGELFF. DNA of the CDR3: TGTGCCAGCAGCGTAGAGGCTAGCGGGAGTACCGGGGAGCTGTTTTTT.

The genes are TRBV20-1 and TRBJ2-1; tentatively, D is TRBD2 (6 bases). Per the germline V gene, CDR1 is DFQATT and CDR2 is SNEGSKA (reference sequence). The V gene lost 6 bases and the J gene lost 5 bases, with 14 bases spanning the gap. There are 13 residues in the CDR3. Written as DNA, the CDR3 is TGCAGTGCGTACTCGGGACTCGACAATGAGCAGTTCTTC. Translated, it gives CSAYSGLDNEQFF.

This clonotype has a single count. The CDR3 DNA reads as TGCGCCAGCAGCCAAGAACGACTAGCACATTACGAGCAGTACTTC. Translation: CASSQERLAHYEQYF. The chain has TRBV5-1 and TRBJ2-5; 7 bases are a match to TRBD2. The J call may not be correct, given that the DNA end is closer to TRBJ2-7. The CDR3 is made up of 15 amino acids. Germline-derived CDR1 and CDR2 are SGHRS and YFSETQ.

The V and J genes are TRBV5-1 and TRBJ2-1; D is undetermined. The CDR3 covers 15 residues. Germline V CDR1 and CDR2: SGHRS, YFSETQ. The ends were cut back, 6 bases at V and 2 bases at J, with 15 bases in the middle. The CDR3 loop reads CASTPWGDTYNEQFF. The DNA of the CDR3 is TGCGCCAGCACCCCCTGGGGTGATACCTACAATGAGCAGTTCTTC.

This clonotype was counted at least ten times. The rearrangement links TRBV29-1 to TRBJ2-7, with a weak D call TRBD2 (6 bases). The CDR3 is made up of 12 amino acids. The germline gives CDR1 SQVTM, CDR2 ANQGSEA. V gave up 7 bases and J gave up 3 bases, with 13 bases separating them. The DNA of the CDR3 is TGCAGCGCCGCCGAGGGAGGCTACGAGCAGTACTTC. It translates to CSAAEGGYEQYF.

For this clonotype: A much bigger clone sits one base away, suggesting this may be a read error. This chain links TRBV20-1 with TRBJ2-1, with D tentatively TRBD1 (5 bases). CDR1 DFQATT and CDR2 SNEGSKA come from the germline V gene (reference sequence). This CDR3 contains 13 residues. The CDR3 nucleotides are TGCAGTGCTAGAGATGGGGCTTACAATGAGCGGTTCTTC. This gives the protein CSARDGAYNERFF.

The rearrangement uses TRBV18 and TRBJ2-7, with 10 bases identical to TRBD2. Germline V gene data show CDR1 as KGHSH and CDR2 as LQKENI. V lost 4 bases and J lost 0; bases outside the gene matches: 0. This CDR3 has 14 residues. The CDR3 DNA sequence: TGTGCCAGCTCACAGCGGGGGGGCTCCTACGAGCAGTACTTC. Its protein is CASSQRGGSYEQYF. Drawing the rest from reference TRBV18 and TRBJ2-7, the complete variable domain is NAGVMQNPRHLVRRRGQEARLRCSPMKGHSHVYWYRQLPEEGLKFMVYLQKENIIDESGMPKERFSAEFPKEGPSILRIQQVVRGDSAAYFCASSQRGGSYEQYFGPGTRLTVT.

This chain uses TRBV12-3 or TRBV12-4 with TRBJ2-3; the D gene could be TRBD1 or TRBD2 (6 bases each). The CDR3 consists of 16 residues. V lost 6 bases to trimming and J lost 2 bases, with 18 bases between them. In DNA, the CDR3 is TGTGCCAGCAGCCCGGCCCGGGGGCCGATCACAGATACGCAGTATTTT. Its protein is CASSPARGPITDTQYF.

This clonotype was detected a few times. This chain links TRBV20-1 with TRBJ1-2; 7 bases are shared with TRBD1. The germline V gene has CDR1 DFQATT and CDR2 SNEGSKA (reference sequence). The CDR3 is made up of 15 amino acids. CDR3 amino acids: CTSKQGAGGSRGYTF. Written as DNA, the CDR3 is TGCACCAGCAAGCAGGGCGCAGGGGGTTCGAGGGGCTACACCTTC.

This clonotype was seen repeatedly, ten times or more. The CDR3 DNA reads TGCAGTGCTAGACAGACTAGCGGGGGCGGGGATACGCAGTATTTT. It encodes CSARQTSGGGDTQYF. V gene TRBV20-1 combines with J gene TRBJ2-3; the match to TRBD2 covers 12 bases. After removal of 2 bases from V and 6 bases from J, the junction contained 6 bases not matched to a gene. The germline V gene encodes CDR1 DFQATT and CDR2 SNEGSKA (reference sequence). The CDR3 covers 15 residues.

This chain uses TRBV7-2 with TRBJ2-7, with 7 bases lining up with TRBD1. Germline V gives CDR1 SGHTA, CDR2 FQGNSA. The trim removed 7 bases at V and 6 bases at J, leaving 9 bases unmatched. The CDR3 runs 13 residues. The CDR3 nucleotides are TGTGCCAGCATGGGGAGACAGGGCGGCGAGCAGTACTTC. It encodes CASMGRQGGEQYF.

This clonotype was observed a few times. V is TRBV2 and J is TRBJ1-1; a possible D gene is TRBD1 (6 bases). V was shortened by 4 bases and J by 10 bases, with 13 bases between the two germline ends. The germline V gene encodes CDR1 SNHLY and CDR2 FYNNEI. The CDR3 consists of 12 residues. CDR3 DNA sequence: TGTGCCAGCAGTGTAGGGCAGGGGAGAGCTTTCTTT. Its protein product is CASSVGQGRAFF.

This clonotype was seen once. This CDR3 fails to terminate in the conserved phenylalanine or tryptophan, so it likely reflects a read error. The chain employs TRBV5-1 and TRBJ2-7; tentative D call: TRBD2 (5 bases). The CDR3 totals 15 residues. V lost 6 bases and J lost 2, with 18 bases in between. From germline, CDR1 is SGHRS and CDR2 YFSETQ. The CDR3: CASTAPETGTYEQYL. For the CDR3, the DNA is TGCGCCAGCACCGCCCCCGAGACGGGGACCTACGAGCAGTACTTA.

This chain links TRBV20-1 with TRBJ2-1; TRBD2 aligns across 7 bases. Germline CDR1 and CDR2: DFQATT and SNEGSKA (reference sequence). The CDR3 is 15 amino acids. The CDR3 protein is CSLVGAGAVGNEQFF. CDR3 in DNA: TGCAGCCTAGTTGGGGCGGGAGCAGTTGGAAATGAGCAGTTCTTC.

This clonotype came up many times. V gene TRBV5-1 combines with J gene TRBJ2-5; D perhaps matches TRBD2 (5 bases). The CDR3 runs to 15 residues. Germline V gene sequence: CDR1 SGHRS, CDR2 YFSETQ. V lost 4 bases to trimming and J lost 7 bases, with 20 bases between them. The CDR3 here is CASSVDYGVLGTQYF. CDR3 nucleotide sequence: TGCGCCAGCAGCGTAGACTACGGGGTATTGGGGACCCAGTACTTC.